A selection of T cell receptor beta chains follows, all from one sample in a study of T-cell memory formation after mild COVID-19. A single record per CDR3 protein comes from TCRdb applying MiXCR to the 5' RACE reads. The profile shows approximately 350,000 distinct CDR3 sequences, around 27% of them singletons. Sequences were obtained from PBMCs or a T cell subset sorted from them (not recorded which). The receptors were gathered from an adult woman who had mild COVID-19 (a few samples of this study predate the infection). Cell type and time point are not known. Each CDR3 is given with its conserved first and last residue. Each record gives: clone size, V gene, J gene, D gene, CDR3 length, CDR3 DNA, CDR3 protein. The D gene is left open where the match is weak. The size field is filled for only some rows; it gives once, few, many or a size class.

clone_size: many; v_call: TRBV7-9; j_call: TRBJ2-7; d_call: TRBD2; cdr3_length: 14; cdr3_nt: TGTGCCAGCAGCCCGGGACTAGCCCTCCACGAGCAGTACTTC; cdr3_aa: CASSPGLALHEQYF
clone_size: few; v_call: TRBV4-1; j_call: TRBJ1-2; d_call: TRBD1; cdr3_length: 12; cdr3_nt: TGCGCCAGCAGCCAAGAGACAGGGGGCTACACCTTC; cdr3_aa: CASSQETGGYTF
clone_size: many; v_call: TRBV5-5; j_call: TRBJ1-2; d_call: -; cdr3_length: 15; cdr3_nt: TGTGCCAGCAGGGGTTGGGACGGATACCTGGAGGGCTACACCTTC; cdr3_aa: CASRGWDGYLEGYTF
clone_size: -; v_call: TRBV5-1; j_call: TRBJ1-2; d_call: -; cdr3_length: 14; cdr3_nt: TGCGCCAGCAGTTTGATGGATTTTGACTATGGCTACACCTTC; cdr3_aa: CASSLMDFDYGYTF
clone_size: -; v_call: TRBV2; j_call: TRBJ2-7; d_call: -; cdr3_length: 12; cdr3_nt: TGTGCCAGCAGTGAGCTACAGTACGAGCAGTACTTC; cdr3_aa: CASSELQYEQYF
clone_size: few; v_call: TRBV12-3/TRBV12-4; j_call: TRBJ1-1; d_call: -; cdr3_length: 15; cdr3_nt: TGTGCCAGCAGTTCGTATTCTCTTAGGGACACTGAAGCTTTCTTT; cdr3_aa: CASSSYSLRDTEAFF
clone_size: -; v_call: TRBV5-1; j_call: TRBJ2-1; d_call: -; cdr3_length: 12; cdr3_nt: TGCGCCAGCAGCTTGGAAGGGACGGTAAAGTTCTTC; cdr3_aa: CASSLEGTVKFF
clone_size: -; v_call: TRBV6-5; j_call: TRBJ1-3; d_call: -; cdr3_length: 17; cdr3_nt: TGTGCCAGCAGTTACTCGAGGCGGTCGTACTCTGGAAACACCATATATTTT; cdr3_aa: CASSYSRRSYSGNTIYF
clone_size: few; v_call: TRBV4-3; j_call: TRBJ2-7; d_call: -; cdr3_length: 15; cdr3_nt: TGCGCCAGCAGCCAAGATATCGAGGGGGCCTACGAGCAGTACTTC; cdr3_aa: CASSQDIEGAYEQYF
clone_size: -; v_call: TRBV15; j_call: TRBJ2-1; d_call: -; cdr3_length: 12; cdr3_nt: TGTGCCACCAGCAGACATTACAATGAGCAGTTCTTC; cdr3_aa: CATSRHYNEQFF
clone_size: -; v_call: TRBV7-8; j_call: TRBJ1-3; d_call: -; cdr3_length: 14; cdr3_nt: TGTGCCAGCAGCTTTGGTTGGGAAAGGGCCACCATATATTTT; cdr3_aa: CASSFGWERATIYF
clone_size: few; v_call: TRBV27; j_call: TRBJ1-2; d_call: -; cdr3_length: 13; cdr3_nt: TGTGCCAGCCGCGCCGGGGCCTACTATGGCTACACCTTC; cdr3_aa: CASRAGAYYGYTF
clone_size: -; v_call: TRBV3-1; j_call: TRBJ2-5; d_call: -; cdr3_length: 16; cdr3_nt: TGTGCCAGCAGCCAAGCTGATCTAGCGAGCCAAGAGACCCAGTACTTC; cdr3_aa: CASSQADLASQETQYF
clone_size: few; v_call: TRBV7-2; j_call: TRBJ2-3; d_call: -; cdr3_length: 16; cdr3_nt: TGTGCCAGCAGCTTAGCCGAGACCCCAAGGACAGATACGCAGTATTTT; cdr3_aa: CASSLAETPRTDTQYF
clone_size: -; v_call: TRBV4-1; j_call: TRBJ1-2; d_call: TRBD1; cdr3_length: 17; cdr3_nt: TGCGCCAGCAGCCAAGTACCCGGGACAGGGTATAACTATGGCTACACCTTC; cdr3_aa: CASSQVPGTGYNYGYTF
clone_size: few; v_call: TRBV24-1; j_call: TRBJ2-5; d_call: -; cdr3_length: 18; cdr3_nt: TGTGCCACCAGTGATTTGCCCAGCGGTAGGGCGGCCCAAGAGACCCAGTACTTC; cdr3_aa: CATSDLPSGRAAQETQYF
clone_size: -; v_call: TRBV10-3; j_call: TRBJ2-5; d_call: TRBD2; cdr3_length: 15; cdr3_nt: TGTGCCACCAGGACTAGCGGGGGGACACAAGAGACCCAGTACTTC; cdr3_aa: CATRTSGGTQETQYF
clone_size: -; v_call: TRBV29-1; j_call: TRBJ2-3; d_call: TRBD2; cdr3_length: 13; cdr3_nt: TGCAGCGTTGTAGCGGGAGTTGTGGATACGCAGTATTTT; cdr3_aa: CSVVAGVVDTQYF
clone_size: few; v_call: TRBV5-6; j_call: TRBJ1-5; d_call: -; cdr3_length: 13; cdr3_nt: TGTGCCAGCAGCTTATTGGAAGATCAGCCCCAGCATTTT; cdr3_aa: CASSLLEDQPQHF
clone_size: few; v_call: TRBV11-2; j_call: TRBJ2-5; d_call: -; cdr3_length: 15; cdr3_nt: TGTGCCAGCAGCGCCGCAGGGAACATTGAAGAGACCCAGTACTTC; cdr3_aa: CASSAAGNIEETQYF
clone_size: -; v_call: TRBV7-2; j_call: TRBJ2-6; d_call: -; cdr3_length: 14; cdr3_nt: TGTGCCAGCAGCTTTAGCACTGGGGCCAACGTCCTGACTTTC; cdr3_aa: CASSFSTGANVLTF
clone_size: few; v_call: TRBV9; j_call: TRBJ2-1; d_call: TRBD2; cdr3_length: 15; cdr3_nt: TGTGCCAGCAGCGTTAGACTAGCGGGAAGCAATGAGCAGTTCTTC; cdr3_aa: CASSVRLAGSNEQFF
clone_size: -; v_call: TRBV7-9; j_call: TRBJ2-5; d_call: TRBD1; cdr3_length: 17; cdr3_nt: TGTGCCAGCAGCTTAGCCCGGACAGGGGGGACCCAAGAGACCCAGTACTTC; cdr3_aa: CASSLARTGGTQETQYF
clone_size: -; v_call: TRBV5-1; j_call: TRBJ1-2; d_call: TRBD1; cdr3_length: 13; cdr3_nt: TGCGCCAGCAGCTTGACAGGGGAGTATGGCTACACCTTC; cdr3_aa: CASSLTGEYGYTF
clone_size: few; v_call: TRBV5-6; j_call: TRBJ2-1; d_call: -; cdr3_length: 12; cdr3_nt: TGTGCCAGCAGCTTGGCGCGCGAGAAGTGGTTCTTC; cdr3_aa: CASSLAREKWFF
clone_size: -; v_call: TRBV3-1; j_call: TRBJ1-2; d_call: -; cdr3_length: 14; cdr3_nt: TGTGCCAGCAGCCAAGGACAGGTGAACTATGGCTACACCTTC; cdr3_aa: CASSQGQVNYGYTF
clone_size: -; v_call: TRBV15; j_call: TRBJ2-7; d_call: -; cdr3_length: 14; cdr3_nt: TGTGCCACCAGCAGAGGCCACACTTACTACGAGCAGTACTTC; cdr3_aa: CATSRGHTYYEQYF